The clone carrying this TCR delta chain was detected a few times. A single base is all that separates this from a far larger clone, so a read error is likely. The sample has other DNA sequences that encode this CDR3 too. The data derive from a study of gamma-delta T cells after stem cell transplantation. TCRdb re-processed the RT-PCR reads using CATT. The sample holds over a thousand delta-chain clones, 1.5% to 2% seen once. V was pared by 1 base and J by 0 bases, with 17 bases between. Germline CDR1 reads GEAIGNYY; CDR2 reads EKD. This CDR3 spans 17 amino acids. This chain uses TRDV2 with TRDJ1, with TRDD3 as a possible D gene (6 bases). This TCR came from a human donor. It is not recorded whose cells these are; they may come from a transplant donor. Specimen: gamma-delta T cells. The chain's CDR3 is CACDTLGDPAYTDKLIF. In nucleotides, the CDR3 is TGTGCCTGTGACACACTAGGGGATCCAGCGTACACCGATAAACTCATCTTT.